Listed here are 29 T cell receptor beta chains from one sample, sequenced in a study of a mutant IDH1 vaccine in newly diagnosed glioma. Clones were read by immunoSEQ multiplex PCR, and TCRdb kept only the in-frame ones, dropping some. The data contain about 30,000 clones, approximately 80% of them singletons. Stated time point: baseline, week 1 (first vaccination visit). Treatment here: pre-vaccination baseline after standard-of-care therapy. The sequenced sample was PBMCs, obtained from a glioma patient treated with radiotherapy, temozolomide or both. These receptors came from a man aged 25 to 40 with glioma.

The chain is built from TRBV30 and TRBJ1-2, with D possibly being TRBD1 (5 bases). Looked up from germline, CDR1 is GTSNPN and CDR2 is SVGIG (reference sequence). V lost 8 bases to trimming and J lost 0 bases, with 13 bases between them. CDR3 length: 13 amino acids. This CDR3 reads CAGARSTNYGYTF. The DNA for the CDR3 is TGTGCCGGGGCACGGAGTACTAACTATGGCTACACCTTC.

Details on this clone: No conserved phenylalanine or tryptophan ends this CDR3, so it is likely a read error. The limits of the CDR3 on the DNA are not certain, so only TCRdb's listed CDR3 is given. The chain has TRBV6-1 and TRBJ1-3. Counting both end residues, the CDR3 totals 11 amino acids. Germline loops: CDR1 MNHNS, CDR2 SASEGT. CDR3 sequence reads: CASSEAGGSVT.

The CDR3 reads CASSLQAGAESGGAETQYF. CDR3 bases: TGTGCCAGCAGCTTACAGGCCGGCGCAGAATCAGGGGGCGCGGAGACCCAGTACTTC. The chain has TRBV7-2 and TRBJ2-5; 8 nucleotides align to TRBD1. The length of the CDR3 is 19 residues. J lost 5 bases, V lost 2 bases, and 19 bases had no gene match. CDR1 and CDR2 from the germline V gene are SGHTA and FQGNSA.

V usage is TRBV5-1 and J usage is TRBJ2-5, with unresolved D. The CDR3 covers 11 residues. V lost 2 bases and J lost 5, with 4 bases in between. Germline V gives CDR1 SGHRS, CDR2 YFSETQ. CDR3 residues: CASSLRETQYF. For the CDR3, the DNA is TGCGCCAGCAGCTTAAGGGAGACCCAGTACTTC.

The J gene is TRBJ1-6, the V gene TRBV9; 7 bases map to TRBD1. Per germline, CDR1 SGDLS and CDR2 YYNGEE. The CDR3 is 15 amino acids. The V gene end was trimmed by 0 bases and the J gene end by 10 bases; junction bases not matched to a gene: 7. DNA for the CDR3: TGTGCCAGCAGCGTAGACGACAGGGTTGGGTCACCCCTCCACTTT. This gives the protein CASSVDDRVGSPLHF.

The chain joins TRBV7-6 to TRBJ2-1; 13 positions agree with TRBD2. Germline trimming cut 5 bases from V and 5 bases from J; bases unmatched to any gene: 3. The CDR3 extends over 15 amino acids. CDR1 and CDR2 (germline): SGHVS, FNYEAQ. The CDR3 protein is CASSQTSGGHNEQFF. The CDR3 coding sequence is TGTGCCAGCAGCCAGACTAGCGGGGGGCACAATGAGCAGTTCTTC. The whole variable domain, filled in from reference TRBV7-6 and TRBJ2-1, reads GAGVSQSPRYKVTKRGQDVALRCDPISGHVSLYWYRQALGQGPEFLTYFNYEAQQDKSGLPNDRFSAERPEGSISTLTIQRTEQRDSAMYRCASSQTSGGHNEQFFGPGTRLTVL.

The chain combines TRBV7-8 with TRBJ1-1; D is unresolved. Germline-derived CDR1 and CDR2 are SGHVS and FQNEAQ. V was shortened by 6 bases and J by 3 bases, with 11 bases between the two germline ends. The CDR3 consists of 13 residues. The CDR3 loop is CASRPRGDTEAFF. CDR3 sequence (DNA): TGTGCCAGCAGGCCTCGGGGAGACACTGAAGCTTTCTTT. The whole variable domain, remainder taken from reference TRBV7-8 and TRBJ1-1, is GAGVSQSPRYKVAKRGQDVALRCDPISGHVSLFWYQQALGQGPEFLTYFQNEAQLDKSGLPSDRFFAERPEGSVSTLKIQRTQQEDSAVYLCASRPRGDTEAFFGQGTRLTVV.

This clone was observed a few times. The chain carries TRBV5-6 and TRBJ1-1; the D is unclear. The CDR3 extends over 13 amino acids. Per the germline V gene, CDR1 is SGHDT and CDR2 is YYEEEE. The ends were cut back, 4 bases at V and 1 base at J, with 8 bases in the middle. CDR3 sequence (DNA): TGTGCCAGCAGCCGCACATCGAACACTGAAGCTTTCTTT. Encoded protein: CASSRTSNTEAFF.

Here the CDR3 DNA reads TGTGCCAGCAGTTTGAGGGTTGGCAGGGGATTGGCTTTCTTT. As protein: CASSLRVGRGLAFF. V is TRBV28 and J is TRBJ1-1; perhaps TRBD1 as D (6 bases). CDR1 and CDR2 (germline): MDHEN, SYDVKM. With 3 bases removed from V and 11 bases from J, the gap between germline ends came to 19 bases. This CDR3 is built from 14 residues.

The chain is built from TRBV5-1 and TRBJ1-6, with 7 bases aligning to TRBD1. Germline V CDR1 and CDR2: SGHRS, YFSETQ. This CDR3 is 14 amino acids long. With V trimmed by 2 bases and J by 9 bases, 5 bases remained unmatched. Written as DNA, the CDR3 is TGCGCCAGCAGCTTTGGAGACAGGGCTTCACCCCTCCACTTT. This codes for CASSFGDRASPLHF.

This CDR3 reads CASTISWGQGHGYTF. In nucleotides, the CDR3 is TGTGCCAGCACCATTAGCTGGGGACAGGGACATGGCTACACCTTC. The chain uses TRBV6-6 and TRBJ1-2; 9 nucleotides match TRBD1. The V gene end was trimmed by 7 bases and the J gene end by 6 bases; junction bases not matched to a gene: 12. In germline, CDR1 is MNHNY, CDR2 SVGAGI (reference sequence). This CDR3 region has 15 residues.

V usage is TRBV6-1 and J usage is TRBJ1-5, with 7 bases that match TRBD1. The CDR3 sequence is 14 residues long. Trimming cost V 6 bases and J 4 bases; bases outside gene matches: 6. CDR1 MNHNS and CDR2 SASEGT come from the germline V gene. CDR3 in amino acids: CASRPGTANQPQHF. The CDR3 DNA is TGTGCCAGCAGACCCGGGACAGCTAATCAGCCCCAGCATTTT.

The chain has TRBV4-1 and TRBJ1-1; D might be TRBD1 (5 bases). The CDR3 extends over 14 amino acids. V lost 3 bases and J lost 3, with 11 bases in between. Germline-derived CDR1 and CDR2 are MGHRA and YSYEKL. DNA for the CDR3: TGCGCCAGCAGCCAGAGGGGACCGCACACTGAAGCTTTCTTT. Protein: CASSQRGPHTEAFF.

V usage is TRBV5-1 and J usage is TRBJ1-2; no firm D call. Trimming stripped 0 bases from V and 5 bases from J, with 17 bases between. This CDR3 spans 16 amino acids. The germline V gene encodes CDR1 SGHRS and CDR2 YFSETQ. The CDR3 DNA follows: TGCGCCAGCAGCTTGGAGGCTGCAGGTACAAGGTATGGCTACACCTTC. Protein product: CASSLEAAGTRYGYTF.

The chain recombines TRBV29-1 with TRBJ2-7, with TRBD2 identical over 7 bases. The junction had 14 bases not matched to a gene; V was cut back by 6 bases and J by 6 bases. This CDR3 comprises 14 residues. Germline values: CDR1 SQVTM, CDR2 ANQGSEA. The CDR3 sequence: CSVELALPGGEQYF. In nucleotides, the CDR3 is TGCAGCGTAGAACTAGCCCTCCCGGGAGGCGAGCAGTACTTC.

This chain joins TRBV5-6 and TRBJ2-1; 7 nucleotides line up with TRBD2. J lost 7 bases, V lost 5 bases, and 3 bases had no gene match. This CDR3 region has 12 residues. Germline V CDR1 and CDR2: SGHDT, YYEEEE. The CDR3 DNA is TGTGCCAGCAGGACCGGGGGGAATGAGCAGTTCTTC. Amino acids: CASRTGGNEQFF.

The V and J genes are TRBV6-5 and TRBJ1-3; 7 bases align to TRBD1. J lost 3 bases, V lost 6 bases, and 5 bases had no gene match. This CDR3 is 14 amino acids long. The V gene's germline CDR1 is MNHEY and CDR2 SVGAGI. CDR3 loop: CASSQTGNGNTIYF. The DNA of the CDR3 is TGTGCCAGCAGCCAGACAGGGAATGGAAACACCATATATTTT.

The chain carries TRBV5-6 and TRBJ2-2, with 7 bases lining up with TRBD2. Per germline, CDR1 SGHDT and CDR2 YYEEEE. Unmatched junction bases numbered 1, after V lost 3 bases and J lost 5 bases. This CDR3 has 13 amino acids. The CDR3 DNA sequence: TGTGCCAGCAGCTGGGGGGGGACCGGGGAGCTGTTTTTT. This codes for CASSWGGTGELFF.

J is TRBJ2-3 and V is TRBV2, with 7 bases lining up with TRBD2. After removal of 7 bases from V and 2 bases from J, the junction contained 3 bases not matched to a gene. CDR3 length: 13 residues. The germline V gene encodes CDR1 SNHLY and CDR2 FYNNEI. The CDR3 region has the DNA TGTGCCAGCAACCGGGGGGACACAGATACGCAGTATTTT. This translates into CASNRGDTDTQYF.

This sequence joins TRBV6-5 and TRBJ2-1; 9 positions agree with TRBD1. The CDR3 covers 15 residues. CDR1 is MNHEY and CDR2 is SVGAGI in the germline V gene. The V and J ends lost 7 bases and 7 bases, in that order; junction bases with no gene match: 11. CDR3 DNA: TGTGCCAGCACCCTTCGGGGACAGGGTTTAAATGAGCAGTTCTTC. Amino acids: CASTLRGQGLNEQFF.

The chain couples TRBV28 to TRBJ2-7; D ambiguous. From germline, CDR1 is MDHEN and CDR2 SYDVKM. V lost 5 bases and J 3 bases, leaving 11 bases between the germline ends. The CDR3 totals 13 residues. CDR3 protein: CASSPRAFYEQYF. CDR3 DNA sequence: TGTGCCAGCAGTCCTAGGGCCTTCTACGAGCAGTACTTC. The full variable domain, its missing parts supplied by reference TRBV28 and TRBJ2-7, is DVKVTQSSRYLVKRTGEKVFLECVQDMDHENMFWYRQDPGLGLRLIYFSYDVKMKEKGDIPEGYSVSREKKERFSLILESASTNQTSMYLCASSPRAFYEQYFGPGTRLTVT.

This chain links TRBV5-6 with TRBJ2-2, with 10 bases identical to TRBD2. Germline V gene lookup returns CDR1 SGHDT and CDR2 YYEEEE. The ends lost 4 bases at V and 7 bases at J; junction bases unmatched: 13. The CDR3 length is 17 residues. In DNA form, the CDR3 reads TGTGCCAGCAGCCCCACAGGGAGCGGGAGGGCAGACGGGGAGCTGTTTTTT. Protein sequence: CASSPTGSGRADGELFF.

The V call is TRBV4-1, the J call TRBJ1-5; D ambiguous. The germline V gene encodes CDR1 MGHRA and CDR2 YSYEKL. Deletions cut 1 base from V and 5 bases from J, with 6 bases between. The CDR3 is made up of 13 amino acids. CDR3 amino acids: CASSQALDQPQHF. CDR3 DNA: TGCGCCAGCAGCCAAGCACTAGATCAGCCCCAGCATTTT.

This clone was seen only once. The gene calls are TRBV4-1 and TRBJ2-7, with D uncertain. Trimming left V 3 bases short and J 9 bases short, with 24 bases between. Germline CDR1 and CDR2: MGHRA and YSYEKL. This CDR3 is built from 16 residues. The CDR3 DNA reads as TGCGCCAGCAGCCATGAAGGTGATCGGCTTTCGGGTGGGCAGTACTTC. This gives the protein CASSHEGDRLSGGQYF.

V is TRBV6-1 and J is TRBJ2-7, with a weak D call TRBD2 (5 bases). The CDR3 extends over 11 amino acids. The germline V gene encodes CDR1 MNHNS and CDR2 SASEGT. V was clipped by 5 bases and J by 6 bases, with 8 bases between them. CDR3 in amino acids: CASSRDGEQYF. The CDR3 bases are TGTGCCAGCAGTCGGGATGGCGAGCAGTACTTC.

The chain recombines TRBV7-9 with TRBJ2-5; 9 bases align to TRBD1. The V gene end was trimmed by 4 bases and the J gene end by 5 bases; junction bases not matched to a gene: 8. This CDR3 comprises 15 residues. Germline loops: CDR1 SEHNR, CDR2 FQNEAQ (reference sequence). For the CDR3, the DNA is TGTGCCAGCAGCTATAGGGACAGGGCAGAGGAGACCCAGTACTTC. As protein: CASSYRDRAEETQYF.

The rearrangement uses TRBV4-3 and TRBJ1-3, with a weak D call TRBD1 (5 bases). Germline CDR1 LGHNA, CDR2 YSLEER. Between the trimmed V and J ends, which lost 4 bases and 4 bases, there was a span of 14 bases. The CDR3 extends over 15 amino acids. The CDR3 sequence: CASSPVVGTGNTIYF. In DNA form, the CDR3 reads TGCGCCAGCAGCCCCGTTGTGGGGACCGGAAACACCATATATTTT.

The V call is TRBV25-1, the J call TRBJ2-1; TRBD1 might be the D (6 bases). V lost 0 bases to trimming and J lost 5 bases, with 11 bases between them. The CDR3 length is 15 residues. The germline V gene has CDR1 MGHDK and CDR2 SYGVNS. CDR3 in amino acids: CASSEYRAGDNEQFF. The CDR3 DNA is TGTGCCAGCAGTGAATATAGGGCAGGGGACAATGAGCAGTTCTTC.

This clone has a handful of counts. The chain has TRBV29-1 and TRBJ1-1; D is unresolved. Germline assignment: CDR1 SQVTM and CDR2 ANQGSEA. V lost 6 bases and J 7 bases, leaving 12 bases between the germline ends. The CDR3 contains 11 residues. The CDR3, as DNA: TGCAGCGTCCAAGGGTCTGGTGAAGCTTTCTTT. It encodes CSVQGSGEAFF. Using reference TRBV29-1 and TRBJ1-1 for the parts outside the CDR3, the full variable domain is SAVISQKPSRDICQRGTSLTIQCQVDSQVTMMFWYRQQPGQSLTLIATANQGSEATYESGFVIDKFPISRPNLTFSTLTVSNMSPEDSSIYLCSVQGSGEAFFGQGTRLTVV.